Following are 17 T cell receptor beta chains from one sample sequenced in a study of T-cell reconstitution after alpha-beta-depleted transplantation in children. Researchers prepared the TCRbeta library using unique molecular identifiers, the study reports. TCRdb used MiXCR to reprocess the PCR reads, holding one entry per CDR3 protein. This table holds a few hundred thousand distinct CDR3 sequences, roughly 13% found once. Sample: PBMCs, mostly from graft donor cells, taken 360 days after TCRalphabeta/CD19-depleted stem cell transplant. The receptors here all came from a male patient between 5 and 17 years old who had a stem cell transplant for acute myeloid leukemia, so the T cells may come from the graft donor.

In its sample, this clonotype was seen many times. The gene calls are TRBV20-1 and TRBJ2-1, with a tentative D call TRBD2 (5 bases). The CDR3 consists of 15 residues. In germline, CDR1 is DFQATT, CDR2 SNEGSKA (reference sequence). With 5 bases removed from V and 0 bases from J, the gap between germline ends came to 14 bases. CDR3 nucleotides: TGCAGTGCTCCCGCAGGCGGGTTCTCCTACAATGAGCAGTTCTTC. This sequence encodes CSAPAGGFSYNEQFF.

The chain uses TRBV3-1 and TRBJ2-1; TRBD2 agrees at 11 bases. V was pared by 3 bases and J by 5 bases, with 6 bases of the junction left unmatched. Germline V gene data show CDR1 as LGHDT and CDR2 as YNNKEL (reference sequence). The length of the CDR3 is 16 residues. The chain's CDR3 is CASSQISGRDHNEQFF. DNA for the CDR3: TGTGCCAGCAGCCAGATTAGCGGGAGGGACCACAATGAGCAGTTCTTC.

The chain couples TRBV4-2 to TRBJ2-5, with D unclear. The CDR3 is 14 residues long. With 0 bases removed from V and 1 base from J, the gap between germline ends came to 6 bases. Germline CDR1 and CDR2: LGHNA and YNFKEQ. In DNA, the CDR3 is TGTGCCAGCAGCCAAGATTACTCCCAAGAGACCCAGTACTTC. This encodes CASSQDYSQETQYF.

This clonotype was seen at least ten times. The CDR3 region is CASSGTGGSYEQYF. The CDR3 region has the DNA TGTGCCAGCAGTGGGACAGGGGGCTCCTACGAGCAGTACTTC. The chain joins TRBV28 to TRBJ2-7, with 11 bases aligning to TRBD1. Germline-derived CDR1 and CDR2 are MDHEN and SYDVKM. This CDR3 comprises 14 residues. Unmatched junction bases numbered 0, after V lost 5 bases and J lost 0 bases.

This clonotype was observed a handful of times. V and J are TRBV20-1 and TRBJ2-4; perhaps TRBD1 as D (6 bases). The germline CDR1 and CDR2 sequences are DFQATT and SNEGSKA (reference sequence). V was trimmed by 2 bases and J by 0 bases, leaving 17 bases between them. The CDR3 is made up of 17 amino acids. The chain's CDR3 is CSARRGWGMLAKNIQYF. For the CDR3, the DNA is TGCAGTGCTAGAAGGGGGTGGGGGATGCTAGCCAAAAACATTCAGTACTTC.

This clonotype came up many times. J is TRBJ2-4 and V is TRBV4-1, with D possibly TRBD2 on 6 matching bases. The V gene lost 1 base and the J gene lost 7 bases, with 11 bases spanning the gap. Germline CDR1 reads MGHRA; CDR2 reads YSYEKL. The length of the CDR3 is 14 residues. CDR3 residues: CASSQVREWNIQYF. The CDR3 nucleotides are TGCGCCAGCAGCCAAGTACGGGAGTGGAACATTCAGTACTTC.

This clonotype was seen a few times. This chain uses TRBV12-3 or TRBV12-4 with TRBJ2-7, with TRBD1 matching over 9 bases. The CDR3 is made up of 14 amino acids. V shed 5 bases and J 7 bases; nucleotides not matched to a gene: 9. The CDR3 nucleotides read TGTGCCAGCAGTCTAACTTCGACAGGGGGGGAGCAGTACTTC. Protein sequence: CASSLTSTGGEQYF.

In its sample, this clonotype was seen a few times. V and J are TRBV11-3 and TRBJ2-5; D is perhaps TRBD2 (6 bases). V was cut by 1 base and J by 4 bases, with 16 bases left in between. This CDR3 contains 16 residues. Germline-derived CDR1 and CDR2 are SGHNT and YENEEA. CDR3 protein: CASSLAGEGSLETQYF. The CDR3 nucleotides are TGTGCCAGCAGCTTAGCGGGAGAGGGTTCCCTAGAGACCCAGTACTTC.

At least ten counts were recorded for this clonotype. The chain uses TRBV29-1 and TRBJ2-1; 8 positions agree with TRBD2. The J segment lost 0 bases and the V segment lost 8 bases, leaving 21 bases of the junction unmatched. The length of the CDR3 is 19 residues. Germline V CDR1 and CDR2: SQVTM, ANQGSEA. CDR3 bases: TGCAGCACCGGAAGGCGGACCGAACTAGCGGAGTACTCCTACAATGAGCAGTTCTTC. Residues: CSTGRRTELAEYSYNEQFF.

The rearrangement uses TRBV7-9 and TRBJ1-1; tentative D call: TRBD1 (6 bases). The CDR3 has 14 residues. The ends were cut back, 2 bases at V and 4 bases at J, with 11 bases in the middle. Germline CDR1 is SEHNR and CDR2 is FQNEAQ (reference sequence). CDR3 loop: CASSLKGGGTEAFF. CDR3 DNA sequence: TGTGCCAGCAGCTTAAAAGGAGGGGGCACTGAAGCTTTCTTT.

This clonotype was seen ten or more times. V is TRBV28 and J is TRBJ1-6; perhaps TRBD1 as D (5 bases). This CDR3 is 14 amino acids long. The germline V and J ends were trimmed by 7 bases and 4 bases, with 11 bases remaining between them. Germline V gives CDR1 MDHEN, CDR2 SYDVKM. This CDR3 reads CASTETAYNSPLHF. CDR3 nucleotides: TGTGCCAGCACCGAGACAGCTTATAATTCACCCCTCCACTTT. The variable domain in full, with the rest retrieved from reference TRBV28 and TRBJ1-6, is DVKVTQSSRYLVKRTGEKVFLECVQDMDHENMFWYRQDPGLGLRLIYFSYDVKMKEKGDIPEGYSVSREKKERFSLILESASTNQTSMYLCASTETAYNSPLHFGNGTRLTVT.

In its sample, this clonotype was seen many times. The rearrangement joins TRBV29-1 to TRBJ2-1; possible D gene TRBD1, 5 bases. The CDR3 totals 13 residues. From germline, CDR1 is SQVTM and CDR2 ANQGSEA. V lost 5 bases and J 0 bases, leaving 8 bases between the germline ends. For the CDR3, the DNA is TGCAGCGTTAGACAGTACTCCTACAATGAGCAGTTCTTC. This encodes CSVRQYSYNEQFF.

The V and J genes are TRBV10-3 and TRBJ1-1; TRBD1 aligns across 9 bases. Trimming cost V 6 bases and J 1 base; bases outside gene matches: 3. The CDR3 loop spans 14 amino acids. Germline CDR1 and CDR2: ENHRY and SYGVKD. CDR3: CAISPGQGNTEAFF. DNA for the CDR3: TGTGCCATCAGCCCGGGACAGGGGAACACTGAAGCTTTCTTT.

In this sample, this clonotype turned up a few times. The chain links TRBV6-1 to TRBJ2-2; D unclear. V was shortened by 7 bases and J by 0 bases, with 18 bases between the two germline ends. The CDR3 runs to 17 residues. Germline-derived CDR1 and CDR2 are MNHNS and SASEGT. In nucleotides, the CDR3 is TGTGCCAGCACCCTGATGCGACTTACCGCGAACACCGGGGAGCTGTTTTTT. Protein sequence: CASTLMRLTANTGELFF.

This clonotype was seen a few times. The V call is TRBV5-1, the J call TRBJ2-4, with 11 bases fitting TRBD2. Losses at the gene ends were 3 bases for V and 5 bases for J; bases not matched to a gene: 10. The V gene's germline CDR1 is SGHRS and CDR2 YFSETQ. The CDR3 sequence is 17 residues long. In DNA form, the CDR3 reads TGCGCCAGCAGCTCCGCCCCGTCGGGACTAGCGGAAAACATTCAGTACTTC. Protein: CASSSAPSGLAENIQYF. The full variable domain, rest sourced from reference TRBV5-1 and TRBJ2-4, is KAGVTQTPRYLIKTRGQQVTLSCSPISGHRSVSWYQQTPGQGLQFLFEYFSETQRNKGNFPGRFSGRQFSNSRSEMNVSTLELGDSALYLCASSSAPSGLAENIQYFGAGTRLSVL.

This clonotype was seen at least ten times. The rearrangement joins TRBV18 to TRBJ2-7, with 9 bases fitting TRBD2. Germline V gene data show CDR1 as KGHSH and CDR2 as LQKENI. V gave up 1 base and J gave up 4 bases; unmatched junction bases: 8. The CDR3 extends over 16 amino acids. The CDR3 is CASSPLAGDLLYEQYF. The CDR3 coding sequence is TGTGCCAGCTCACCACTAGCGGGAGACCTCTTGTACGAGCAGTACTTC.

This clonotype was picked up a small number of times. The chain joins TRBV20-1 to TRBJ2-5; the D gene is possibly TRBD2 (7 bases). This CDR3 has 16 amino acids. The V gene's germline CDR1 is DFQATT and CDR2 SNEGSKA (reference sequence). V lost 5 bases to trimming and J lost 5 bases, with 24 bases between them. CDR3 in amino acids: CSAGGGGGPGWETQYF. The CDR3 nucleotides read TGCAGTGCTGGGGGGGGCGGAGGGCCGGGTTGGGAGACCCAGTACTTC.